This is a list of T cell receptor beta chains from one sample in a study of T cells in Graves' hyperthyroidism and ophthalmopathy. MiXCR, run by TCRdb on the multiplex PCR reads, gives a single entry per CDR3 protein. The sample consists of over 500,000 distinct CDR3 sequences, 12% to 15% of them appearing once. The sample was blood. The source of these receptors is a woman in her thirties or forties with Graves' hyperthyroidism. Each CDR3 is given with its conserved first and last residue.

v_gene	j_gene	CDR3aa
TRBV3-1	TRBJ1-2	CASSRSGVGYTF
TRBV2	TRBJ1-5	CASEPGTLRNQPQHF
TRBV5-1	TRBJ2-3	CASSLAVAGPEGADTQYF
TRBV7-9	TRBJ2-5	CASSLAPLAEETQYF
TRBV12-3/TRBV12-4	TRBJ1-1	CASRTAPRTEAFF
TRBV7-6	TRBJ2-1	CASSWSGGVYNEQFF
TRBV5-1	TRBJ1-3	CASSEVGNTIYF
TRBV2	TRBJ2-7	CASSVPGQSTYEQYF
TRBV3-1	TRBJ2-1	CASSQDISGSTYNEQFF
TRBV30	TRBJ2-1	CAWESGRARRNEQFF
TRBV20-1	TRBJ2-1	CSAIPGLANNEQFF
TRBV28	TRBJ2-1	CASAGLTSGTWNNEQFF
TRBV28	TRBJ1-5	CASSSPGGGGGQPQHF
TRBV19	TRBJ2-1	CASSIVGGSKLYDKFF
TRBV5-6	TRBJ2-1	CASRGLNEQFF
TRBV9	TRBJ2-2	CASSFGRGTGELFF
TRBV6-1	TRBJ2-7	CASSEARGVGPYEQYF
TRBV6-2/TRBV6-3	TRBJ2-7	CASTLADRLSERYF
TRBV6-1	TRBJ2-7	CASSSTGTSGFLEQYF
TRBV27	TRBJ2-1	CASSLPLGLAGKHEQFF
TRBV5-1	TRBJ2-2	CASSLAWETGELFF
TRBV19	TRBJ1-1	CASTSQGALTNTEAFF
TRBV27	TRBJ2-1	CASSFGTTTYNEQFF
TRBV20-1	TRBJ1-4	CSASASGGLEKLFF
TRBV11-2	TRBJ2-7	CASSFSGYEQYF